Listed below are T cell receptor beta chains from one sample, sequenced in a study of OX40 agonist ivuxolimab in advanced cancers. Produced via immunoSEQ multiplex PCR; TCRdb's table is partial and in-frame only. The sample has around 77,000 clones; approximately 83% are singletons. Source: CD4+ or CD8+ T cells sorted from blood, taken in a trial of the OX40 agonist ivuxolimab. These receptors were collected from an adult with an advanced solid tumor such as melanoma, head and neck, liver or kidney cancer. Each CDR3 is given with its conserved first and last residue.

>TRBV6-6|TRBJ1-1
CASTQQGHTEAFF
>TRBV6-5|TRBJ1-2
CASSYWDKKGGYTF
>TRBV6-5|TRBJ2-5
CASSLGRETQYF
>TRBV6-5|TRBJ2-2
CASSTLAGPTGELFF
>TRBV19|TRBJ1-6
CASSTSVPYNSPLHF
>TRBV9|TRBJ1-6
CASSAEKSGTGYSPLHF
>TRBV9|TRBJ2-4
CASSSPGGRLAKNIQYF
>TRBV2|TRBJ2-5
CASSRDRGRETQYF
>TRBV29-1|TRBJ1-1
CSVESSLNTEAFF
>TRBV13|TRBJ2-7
CASSPLQGYEQYF
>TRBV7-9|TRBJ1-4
CASSLVSGTKNEKLFF
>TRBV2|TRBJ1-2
CASSEDQFYGYTF
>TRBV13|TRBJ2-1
CASSTSTTYNEQFF
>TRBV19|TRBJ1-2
CASSIDDRQGVGGYTF
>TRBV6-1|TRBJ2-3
CASSGQGLSTDTQYF